This T cell receptor (beta chain) was found in a study of blood T cells in healthy people across ages. Study-level information: Through template switching, about one barcoded beta molecule was captured per two T cells, as measured in model experiments.

CDR3 length equals 13 residues. V was pared by 4 bases and J by 3 bases, with 6 bases of the junction left unmatched. CDR1 is SQVTM, CDR2 ANQGSEA, per germline. Isolation recovered at least 6 million PBMCs from every sample. Study results and limitations: In these data, TCR beta diversity tracked strongly with naive T cell percentage.

This clonotype has a handful of counts. Its target is unknown. For the second PCR, which ran for roughly 6 to 12 cycles, a sample-barcoded 5' primer and a J-beta primer mix were used. TCRdb called the 5' RACE reads again in MiXCR, with one record for every CDR3 protein. The sample lists roughly 1,500,000 distinct CDR3 sequences; roughly a third were seen once. The J gene is TRBJ2-7, the V gene TRBV29-1, with TRBD2 identical over 7 bases. The source material was blood. This clonotype originated in a woman aged 25 to 39 in good health. This CDR3 is CSVAGPGGYEQYF. CDR3 DNA: TGCAGCGTTGCCGGCCCGGGAGGCTACGAGCAGTACTTC.